This TCR beta chain was sequenced for a study of OX40 agonist ivuxolimab in advanced cancers. Study-level information: Patients' therapy was ivuxolimab, an antibody that acts as an agonist of OX40 (CD134). Study-wide results and limits: At doses 0.1 to 3.0 mg/kg, CD4+ and CD8+ clones expanded. Some patients without response likewise showed low normalized clonal expansion.

Germline values: CDR1 SGHAT, CDR2 FQNNGV. The CDR3 totals 16 residues. The junction had 5 bases not matched to a gene; V was cut back by 1 base and J by 7 bases. As regards this clone: Antigen unknown.

Here immunoSEQ multiplex PCR was the method, and the copy in TCRdb shows in-frame clones only, minus some. Found here are 35,000 to 45,000 clones, 80% to 90% of them singletons; the top ten hold under 4%. The genes are TRBV11-2 and TRBJ2-3, with 13 bases matching TRBD2. This material consisted of CD4+ or CD8+ T cells sorted from blood, taken in a trial of the OX40 agonist ivuxolimab. The origin of this receptor is an adult with an advanced solid tumor such as melanoma, head and neck, liver or kidney cancer. As DNA, the CDR3 is TGTGCCAGCAGCTTAGCACTAGCGGGGGGGATGAATACGCAGTATTTT. Translation gives CASSLALAGGMNTQYF.